The rows below give T cell receptor beta chains drawn from one sample of a study of breast tumors, draining lymph nodes, adjacent tissues. TCRdb fed the multiplex PCR reads into MiXCR, producing one record per CDR3 protein. The sample shows more than 80,000 distinct CDR3 sequences, under 40% of them seen only once. The specimen sequenced was axillary lymph node tissue. The receptors here all came from a female donor with breast cancer. Some clones in this sample may be carry-over from other donors' samples. CDR3s include the opening cysteine and the closing phenylalanine or tryptophan. Each record gives: D gene, J gene, clone size, V gene, CDR3 protein, CDR3 DNA. A D gene is named only where the DNA matches it firmly. Clone size is shown for a subset of rows, as once, few, many or a class of expanded clone.

D: -; J: TRBJ1-1; size: -; V: TRBV6-6; CDR3: CASSWGTGNTEAFF; DNA: TGTGCCAGCAGTTGGGGAACAGGGAACACTGAAGCTTTCTTT
D: TRBD2; J: TRBJ2-4; size: many; V: TRBV12-3/TRBV12-4; CDR3: CASTWGTRYDKNIQYF; DNA: TGTGCCAGCACTTGGGGGACTAGGTATGACAAAAACATTCAGTACTTC
D: -; J: TRBJ1-5; size: many; V: TRBV5-6; CDR3: CASTLGDHGQPQHF; DNA: TGTGCCAGCACCTTAGGGGATCATGGGCAGCCCCAGCATTTT
D: -; J: TRBJ1-1; size: many; V: TRBV9; CDR3: CASSVVDNTEAFF; DNA: TGTGCCAGCAGCGTAGTTGACAACACTGAAGCTTTCTTT
D: -; J: TRBJ2-3; size: many; V: TRBV9; CDR3: CASSVEGLDTQYF; DNA: TGTGCCAGCAGCGTAGAGGGGCTGGATACGCAGTATTTT
D: -; J: TRBJ2-3; size: many; V: TRBV3-1; CDR3: CASSQDPPEAYSTDTQYF; DNA: TGTGCCAGCAGCCAAGATCCCCCAGAGGCCTATAGCACAGATACGCAGTATTTT
D: TRBD1; J: TRBJ2-7; size: -; V: TRBV11-3; CDR3: CASSTRDRVHEQYF; DNA: TGTGCCAGCAGCACCCGGGACAGGGTGCACGAGCAGTACTTC
D: -; J: TRBJ1-6; size: many; V: TRBV11-2; CDR3: CASSLGAGYNSPLHF; DNA: TGTGCCAGCAGCTTAGGGGCGGGGTATAATTCACCCCTCCACTTT
D: TRBD1; J: TRBJ2-7; size: many; V: TRBV20-1; CDR3: CSASDRGPTPEQYF; DNA: TGCAGTGCTAGTGACAGGGGCCCCACTCCCGAGCAGTACTTC
D: -; J: TRBJ1-2; size: many; V: TRBV20-1; CDR3: CSASPLEGPYGYTF; DNA: TGCAGTGCTAGTCCCCTGGAGGGTCCCTATGGCTACACCTTC
D: TRBD2; J: TRBJ2-5; size: -; V: TRBV12-3/TRBV12-4; CDR3: CASRTSGRTGTQYF; DNA: TGTGCCAGCAGAACCAGCGGGAGAACAGGTACGCAGTACTTC
D: -; J: TRBJ2-7; size: -; V: TRBV3-1; CDR3: CAGSHRGYEQYF; DNA: TGCGCCGGCAGTCACCGAGGCTACGAGCAGTACTTC
D: TRBD2; J: TRBJ2-1; size: many; V: TRBV18; CDR3: CASSPGAGGAYNEQFF; DNA: TGTGCCAGCTCACCTGGTGCGGGAGGCGCCTACAATGAGCAGTTCTTC
D: TRBD2; J: TRBJ2-7; size: -; V: TRBV14; CDR3: CASSAGTSSYEQSF; DNA: TGTGCCAGCAGCGCCGGGACTAGCTCCTACGAGCAGTCCTTC
D: -; J: TRBJ2-5; size: many; V: TRBV3-1; CDR3: CASSQETDQETQYF; DNA: TGTGCCAGCAGCCAAGAAACCGATCAAGAGACCCAGTACTTC
D: -; J: TRBJ2-7; size: many; V: TRBV6-5; CDR3: CASSHFGGGYEQYF; DNA: TGTGCCAGCAGTCACTTCGGGGGCGGCTACGAGCAGTACTTC
D: -; J: TRBJ2-1; size: many; V: TRBV19; CDR3: CASSIWQGRYNEQFF; DNA: TGTGCCAGTAGTATCTGGCAGGGGAGATACAATGAGCAGTTCTTC
D: TRBD1; J: TRBJ2-1; size: many; V: TRBV5-1; CDR3: CASSLEGQDYNEQFF; DNA: TGCGCCAGCAGCTTGGAAGGACAGGACTACAATGAGCAGTTCTTC
D: -; J: TRBJ1-3; size: many; V: TRBV6-5; CDR3: CASSYSPDGRNTIYF; DNA: TGTGCCAGCAGTTACTCGCCCGATGGTAGAAACACCATATATTTT